The 2 T cell receptor beta chains reported below all come from one sample, sequenced in a study of immune evolution from preneoplasia to lung adenocarcinoma. Assay used: immunoSEQ multiplex PCR; TCRdb lists only in-frame clones, some missing. This table has under 45,000 clones, less than 85% appearing once. The specimen was FFPE invasive lung adenocarcinoma tissue. The receptor source for this set is a person aged 55-75 years with lung adenocarcinoma.

The chain uses TRBV28 and TRBJ1-5; TRBD1 aligns across 10 bases. Germline V gene lookup returns CDR1 MDHEN and CDR2 SYDVKM. The length of the CDR3 is 15 residues. Trimming cost V 6 bases and J 1 base; bases outside gene matches: 3. CDR3 residues: CASRDRGLSNQPQHF. The DNA of the CDR3 is TGTGCCAGCAGGGACAGGGGGTTAAGCAATCAGCCCCAGCATTTT.

This clone is a singleton in its sample. The CDR3 spells CAWSASSYGGRANEQFF. The CDR3, as DNA: TGTGCCTGGAGTGCGTCAAGCTATGGCGGGAGGGCCAATGAGCAGTTCTTC. The chain recombines TRBV30 with TRBJ2-1; 9 nucleotides align to TRBD2. The CDR3 has 17 amino acids. The V segment lost 1 base and the J segment 6 bases; nucleotides outside the gene matches: 13. Germline CDR1 GTSNPN, CDR2 SVGIG (reference sequence).